This passage covers 10 T cell receptor beta chains from one sample sequenced in a study of cytomegalovirus exposure and HLA in healthy donors. 13 Jbeta primers and 60 Vbeta primers were used for the PCR. Only in-frame clones appear in the TCRdb table, and some are missing; sequencing was by immunoSEQ multiplex PCR. The sample holds tens of thousands of clones, approximately 62% seen once. Material for sequencing was PBMCs. The receptor source for this set is a male donor in good health and CMV-seropositive.

V is TRBV7-2 and J is TRBJ1-1, with D hard to call. Trimming took 1 base from V and 2 from J, leaving 8 bases between them. The CDR3 has 14 residues. The germline V gene has CDR1 SGHTA and CDR2 FQGNSA. CDR3 residues: CASSLVRVNTEAFF. The CDR3, as DNA: TGTGCCAGCAGCTTAGTACGGGTTAACACTGAAGCTTTCTTT.

CDR3: CAWSPQGVNEQYF. The CDR3, as DNA: TGTGCCTGGAGCCCCCAGGGCGTAAACGAGCAGTACTTC. The chain uses TRBV30 and TRBJ2-7, with D perhaps matching TRBD1 (5 bases). CDR3 length: 13 amino acids. V was cut by 3 bases and J by 5 bases, with 14 bases left in between. Germline V gene data show CDR1 as GTSNPN and CDR2 as SVGIG (reference sequence).

The gene calls are TRBV2 and TRBJ1-1; 8 bases line up with TRBD1. V shed 8 bases, J shed 4 bases, and the junction held 9 bases outside the gene matches. This CDR3 region has 14 residues. In germline, CDR1 is SNHLY, CDR2 FYNNEI. The CDR3 bases are TGTGCCAGCGGAGCGAGGACAGGGCCCACTGAAGCTTTCTTT. It is translated as CASGARTGPTEAFF.

In its sample, this clone was seen a few times. The chain has TRBV28 and TRBJ1-2; D might be TRBD1 (5 bases). V shed 6 bases and J shed 4 bases, with 15 bases lying between them. Looked up from germline, CDR1 is MDHEN and CDR2 is SYDVKM. The CDR3 sequence is 14 residues long. Written as DNA, the CDR3 is TGTGCCAGCAGCCTGGCGGGGCTCCTCTATGGCTACACCTTC. Its protein product is CASSLAGLLYGYTF.

The V call is TRBV5-4, the J call TRBJ1-1, with 8 bases lining up with TRBD1. The CDR3 runs 13 residues. Losses at the gene ends were 3 bases for V and 6 bases for J; bases not matched to a gene: 4. Germline V CDR1 and CDR2: SGHNT, YYREEE (reference sequence). The DNA of the CDR3 is TGTGCCAGCAGCTGGGGACAGGCGCCTGAAGCTTTCTTT. It translates to CASSWGQAPEAFF. The full variable domain, rest sourced from reference TRBV5-4 and TRBJ1-1, is ETGVTQSPTHLIKTRGQQVTLRCSSQSGHNTVSWYQQALGQGPQFIFQYYREEENGRGNFPPRFSGLQFPNYSSELNVNALELDDSALYLCASSWGQAPEAFFGQGTRLTVV.

This clone was observed a few times. This chain joins TRBV28 and TRBJ1-3, with 7 nucleotides matching TRBD1. This CDR3 comprises 15 residues. J lost 2 bases, V lost 2 bases, and 3 bases had no gene match. Per germline, CDR1 MDHEN and CDR2 SYDVKM. The CDR3 coding sequence is TGTGCCAGCAGTTTAGACGGGACAGCTGGAAACACCATATATTTT. This gives the protein CASSLDGTAGNTIYF.

The chain links TRBV27 to TRBJ2-7; 9 bases are a match to TRBD2. Trimming took 6 bases from V and 7 from J; bases not matched to a gene: 7. Germline-derived CDR1 and CDR2 are MNHEY and SMNVEV (reference sequence). The CDR3 consists of 13 residues. In DNA form, the CDR3 reads TGTGCCAGCAGACCGACTAGCGGCAGTGAGCAGTACTTC. Protein product: CASRPTSGSEQYF.

J is TRBJ2-5 and V is TRBV12-2; the DNA was not compared with TRBD2, the D call given in the table. TRBV12-2 is deemed a pseudogene. The CDR3 runs to 16 residues. CDR3 bases: TGTGCAAGTCGCCATTCTAGCGGTGAGGTCCAGGAGACCCAGTACTTC. It codes for CASRHSSGEVQETQYF.

V usage is TRBV5-5 and J usage is TRBJ2-2, with D possibly TRBD1 on 5 matching bases. With 4 bases removed from V and 6 bases from J, the gap between germline ends came to 16 bases. CDR1 is SGHKS, CDR2 YYEKEE, per germline (reference sequence). The CDR3 contains 15 residues. The chain's CDR3 is CASSPLLTRAGELFF. The CDR3 region has the DNA TGTGCCAGCAGCCCTCTCTTAACCAGGGCCGGGGAGCTGTTTTTT.

With respect to this clone: The DNA is omitted, as the CDR3 cannot be located on it reliably, and the CDR3 follows TCRdb's listing. The chain combines TRBV29-1 with TRBJ1-2; no check of the table's D call, TRBD1, against the DNA was made. Looked up from germline, CDR1 is SQVTM and CDR2 is ANQGSEA. Both ends counted, the CDR3 spans 15 residues. Here the CDR3 reads CSVAAGTGQNYGYPF.